Listed here are 27 T cell receptor beta chains from one sample, sequenced in a study of cytomegalovirus exposure and HLA in healthy donors. PCR was performed using 60 Vbeta and 13 Jbeta primers. Using immunoSEQ multiplex PCR, the repertoire was profiled, and TCRdb retains in-frame clones only, with some absent. The repertoire has under 150,000 clones, approximately 85% of them found once; the top ten carry 1.5% to 2%. Sequencing input: PBMCs. The source is a boy aged 5-17 years in good health and CMV-seronegative.

This sequence joins TRBV29-1 and TRBJ2-7; 7 bases line up with TRBD2. CDR1 is SQVTM and CDR2 is ANQGSEA in the germline V gene. CDR3 length: 12 residues. CDR3 sequence (DNA): TGCAGTTACACAGCGGGGAGTTGGGAGCAGTACTTC. Residues: CSYTAGSWEQYF.

The CDR3 protein is CASSQDMQPGEQYF. For the CDR3, the DNA is TGCGCCAGCAGCCAAGATATGCAGCCAGGGGAGCAGTACTTC. The chain joins TRBV4-3 to TRBJ2-5; D may be TRBD1 (6 bases). Looked up from germline, CDR1 is LGHNA and CDR2 is YSLEER. Trimming pared 0 bases from V and 11 bases from J, leaving 16 bases between. CDR3 length: 14 amino acids.

The DNA of the CDR3 is TGTGCCAGCAGTCCGGCGGGGGGGGCCGGGGACACTGAAGCTTTCTTT. This sequence encodes CASSPAGGAGDTEAFF. V usage is TRBV27 and J usage is TRBJ1-1, with a weak D call TRBD1 (6 bases). The CDR3 contains 16 residues. The germline V gene encodes CDR1 MNHEY and CDR2 SMNVEV (reference sequence). V was shortened by 5 bases and J by 3 bases, with 19 bases between the two germline ends.

The chain recombines TRBV29-1 with TRBJ1-5; 9 bases line up with TRBD1. V shed 0 bases and J 7 bases; nucleotides not matched to a gene: 7. The germline gives CDR1 SQVTM, CDR2 ANQGSEA. The length of the CDR3 is 15 residues. The CDR3 DNA is TGCAGCGTTGAAGAGAATGGACAGGGGACGCAGCCCCAGCATTTT. It specifies CSVEENGQGTQPQHF.

In its sample, this clone was seen a few times. This rearrangement joins TRBV14 to TRBJ1-5, with unresolved D. The CDR3 spans 13 residues. The germline V gene encodes CDR1 SGHDN and CDR2 FVKESK. Trimming pared 4 bases from V and 7 bases from J, leaving 11 bases between. CDR3 DNA: TGTGCCAGCAGCCCCGGACTCGAACAGCCCCAGCATTTT. Its protein product is CASSPGLEQPQHF.

This chain connects TRBV19 to TRBJ1-3; D remains ambiguous. V dropped 10 bases and J dropped 0 bases, with 10 bases sitting between them. Germline V gene data show CDR1 as LNHDA and CDR2 as SQIVND (reference sequence). This CDR3 region has 13 residues. In nucleotides, the CDR3 is TGTGCCACTCGACACCGCTCTGGAAACACCATATATTTT. As protein: CATRHRSGNTIYF.

The chain uses TRBV9 and TRBJ2-7, with 10 bases aligning to TRBD2. V gave up 3 bases and J gave up 0 bases; unmatched junction bases: 3. Germline V gene data show CDR1 as SGDLS and CDR2 as YYNGEE. The CDR3 totals 15 residues. The CDR3 loop is CASSGTSGPSYEQYF. CDR3 in DNA: TGTGCCAGCAGCGGGACTAGCGGACCCTCCTACGAGCAGTACTTC.

This rearrangement joins TRBV7-2 to TRBJ1-1; D is possibly TRBD1 (5 bases). Trimming shortened V by 5 bases and J by 2 bases, and 15 bases separated the two germline ends. CDR3 length: 15 residues. Germline assignment: CDR1 SGHTA and CDR2 FQGNSA. The CDR3 bases are TGTGCCAGCAGCCCGGTGCAGGGCTTTAACACTGAAGCTTTCTTT. It codes for CASSPVQGFNTEAFF.

This sequence joins TRBV5-4 and TRBJ2-2, with 10 positions matching TRBD2. CDR3 size: 14 residues. CDR1 and CDR2 from the germline V gene are SGHNT and YYREEE (reference sequence). V lost 7 bases, J lost 4 bases, and 4 bases stayed unmatched. The CDR3 protein is CASGASGGTGELFF. The DNA for the CDR3 is TGTGCCAGCGGGGCTAGCGGGGGCACCGGGGAGCTGTTTTTT. Combining the CDR3 with reference TRBV5-4 and TRBJ2-2 gives the whole variable domain ETGVTQSPTHLIKTRGQQVTLRCSSQSGHNTVSWYQQALGQGPQFIFQYYREEENGRGNFPPRFSGLQFPNYSSELNVNALELDDSALYLCASGASGGTGELFFGEGSRLTVL.

This clone was detected only once. The chain carries TRBV6-4 and TRBJ1-5, with 7 bases fitting TRBD1. With V trimmed by 5 bases and J by 4 bases, 2 bases remained unmatched. The CDR3 runs to 13 residues. Germline V gene lookup returns CDR1 MRHNA and CDR2 SNTAGT. The CDR3 DNA follows: TGTGCCAGCAGTCCGACAGGGAATCAGCCCCAGCATTTT. Its protein product is CASSPTGNQPQHF.

The chain employs TRBV4-1 and TRBJ1-5, with 9 bases fitting TRBD1. Germline V lookup: CDR1 MGHRA, CDR2 YSYEKL. The CDR3 length is 16 residues. The V and J ends lost 1 base and 9 bases, in that order; junction bases with no gene match: 10. The CDR3 loop is CASSQVSDRGFRPQHF. The CDR3 nucleotides read TGCGCCAGCAGCCAAGTGTCGGACAGGGGCTTTAGGCCCCAGCATTTT.

The chain carries TRBV19 and TRBJ2-7; TRBD2 matches 11 bases. Germline lookup yields CDR1 LNHDA and CDR2 SQIVND (reference sequence). J lost 3 bases, V lost 4 bases, and 2 bases had no gene match. CDR3 size: 14 residues. The CDR3 region has the DNA TGTGCCAGTAGTACTAGCGGGAGGAGCTACGAGCAGTACTTC. As protein: CASSTSGRSYEQYF.

V usage is TRBV18 and J usage is TRBJ2-1; weak D call: TRBD2 (5 bases). Per the germline V gene, CDR1 is KGHSH and CDR2 is LQKENI. Deletions cut 1 base from V and 5 bases from J, with 6 bases between. This CDR3 comprises 13 residues. The CDR3 region is CASSPRRDNEQFF. DNA of the CDR3: TGTGCCAGCTCACCACGGCGGGACAATGAGCAGTTCTTC.

The chain carries TRBV7-2 and TRBJ2-6, with 9 nucleotides matching TRBD2. Germline V CDR1 and CDR2: SGHTA, FQGNSA. This CDR3 has 17 amino acids. Trimming cost V 1 base and J 0 bases; bases outside gene matches: 1. CDR3 nucleotide sequence: TGTGCCAGCAGCTTAGAACTAGCGGGCTCTGGGGCCAACGTCCTGACTTTC. Its protein product is CASSLELAGSGANVLTF.

V gene TRBV7-2 combines with J gene TRBJ1-2; D possibly corresponds to TRBD1 (6 bases). V was trimmed by 2 bases and J by 4 bases, leaving 11 bases between them. Germline assignment: CDR1 SGHTA and CDR2 FQGNSA. The CDR3 length is 14 residues. The CDR3 loop reads CASSLSGDSYGYTF. CDR3 nucleotides: TGTGCCAGCAGCTTATCAGGGGATTCCTATGGCTACACCTTC.

The chain links TRBV2 to TRBJ1-1; D not resolved. The CDR3 covers 16 residues. CDR1 is SNHLY and CDR2 is FYNNEI in the germline V gene. The V gene lost 2 bases and the J gene lost 1 base, with 14 bases spanning the gap. The chain's CDR3 is CASSEWTLGANTEAFF. DNA for the CDR3: TGTGCCAGCAGTGAATGGACCCTGGGAGCGAACACTGAAGCTTTCTTT.

There are a few counts of this clone. The chain carries TRBV28 and TRBJ1-5; D possibly corresponds to TRBD1 (5 bases). The CDR3 is made up of 13 amino acids. The V and J ends lost 2 bases and 7 bases respectively, with 9 bases between them. Germline V CDR1 and CDR2: MDHEN, SYDVKM. CDR3 sequence (DNA): TGTGCCAGCAGTTTACAAGGGGCCCAGCCCCAGCATTTT. Amino acid sequence: CASSLQGAQPQHF.

V is TRBV6-5 and J is TRBJ2-3; D is unclear. Trimming pared 2 bases from V and 1 base from J, leaving 10 bases between. The CDR3 consists of 15 residues. The germline V gene has CDR1 MNHEY and CDR2 SVGAGI. This chain's CDR3 is CASSYVSGGTDTQYF. The DNA for the CDR3 is TGTGCCAGCAGTTACGTGTCCGGAGGCACAGATACGCAGTATTTT.

V gene TRBV19 combines with J gene TRBJ1-5; D might be TRBD1 (6 bases). V dropped 3 bases and J dropped 7 bases, with 13 bases sitting between them. Germline assignment: CDR1 LNHDA and CDR2 SQIVND (reference sequence). The CDR3 loop spans 14 amino acids. Here the CDR3 reads CASSISNRDQPQHF. The CDR3 coding sequence is TGTGCCAGTAGTATTAGCAACAGGGACCAGCCCCAGCATTTT.

This clone showed up just once. V and J are TRBV4-2 and TRBJ1-2; no reliable D call. This CDR3 has 15 amino acids. Germline V gives CDR1 LGHNA, CDR2 YNFKEQ. Trimming left V 0 bases short and J 8 bases short, with 16 bases between. The CDR3 coding sequence is TGTGCCAGCAGCCAAGATAGTGAGGGAGTGGGGGGCTACACCTTC. Its translation: CASSQDSEGVGGYTF.

This sequence joins TRBV15 and TRBJ2-1; maybe TRBD1 (5 bases). This CDR3 spans 15 amino acids. Germline CDR1 and CDR2: LNHNV and YYDKDF (reference sequence). Trimming pared 3 bases from V and 4 bases from J, leaving 13 bases between. The DNA for the CDR3 is TGTGCCACCAGCAGGAGCCCTCAGGGTTACAATGAGCAGTTCTTC. It codes for CATSRSPQGYNEQFF.

V and J are TRBV6-5 and TRBJ1-2, with D possibly being TRBD1 (5 bases). CDR3 length: 15 amino acids. Germline V lookup: CDR1 MNHEY, CDR2 SVGAGI. V shed 2 bases and J shed 1 base, with 11 bases lying between them. For the CDR3, the DNA is TGTGCCAGCAGTTACCGGACACCCATTAACTATGGCTACACCTTC. Protein sequence: CASSYRTPINYGYTF.

CDR3 nucleotide sequence: TGTGCCAGCAAGTTCGCGAGCTCCTATAATTCACCCCTCCACTTT. Protein: CASKFASSYNSPLHF. V gene TRBV27 combines with J gene TRBJ1-6; D remains unclear. CDR1 is MNHEY, CDR2 SMNVEV, per germline (reference sequence). Deletions cut 7 bases from V and 0 bases from J, with 10 bases between. This CDR3 contains 15 residues.

This clone showed up just a few times. The chain joins TRBV6-1 to TRBJ2-3, with TRBD2 matching over 11 bases. Trimming at V came to 2 bases and at J to 7 bases, leaving 8 bases not matched to a gene. This CDR3 contains 16 residues. Germline V gene data show CDR1 as MNHNS and CDR2 as SASEGT. DNA of the CDR3: TGTGCCAGCAGTGAATGGGGGGGGACTAGCGGCTATACGCAGTATTTT. Translated, it gives CASSEWGGTSGYTQYF.

There are a few counts of this clone. This rearrangement joins TRBV7-9 to TRBJ2-5, with D unclear. Germline V gene lookup returns CDR1 SEHNR and CDR2 FQNEAQ (reference sequence). The CDR3 extends over 15 amino acids. Trimming pared 2 bases from V and 4 bases from J, leaving 14 bases between. The CDR3 loop reads CASSLISWRGETQYF. The CDR3 DNA sequence: TGTGCCAGCAGCTTAATTTCGTGGAGAGGAGAGACCCAGTACTTC. Looking up the rest from reference TRBV7-9 and TRBJ2-5 gives the full variable domain: DTGVSQNPRHKITKRGQNVTFRCDPISEHNRLYWYRQTLGQGPEFLTYFQNEAQLEKSRLLSDRFSAERPKGSFSTLEIQRTEQGDSAMYLCASSLISWRGETQYFGPGTRLLVL.

The chain has TRBV27 and TRBJ1-2; D might be TRBD1 (6 bases). The CDR3 consists of 14 residues. Germline assignment: CDR1 MNHEY and CDR2 SMNVEV (reference sequence). With 5 bases removed from V and 7 bases from J, the gap between germline ends came to 17 bases. The CDR3 spells CASSSGGAGRGYTF. The CDR3 DNA is TGTGCCAGCAGTAGTGGGGGCGCAGGCCGTGGCTACACCTTC.

The V gene is TRBV4-3, the J gene TRBJ2-7; D not resolved. Trimming removed 0 bases at V and 0 bases at J, with 9 bases between. In germline, CDR1 is LGHNA, CDR2 YSLEER. CDR3 length: 15 amino acids. CDR3 sequence: CASSQDMASSYEQYF. As DNA, the CDR3 is TGCGCCAGCAGCCAAGATATGGCTAGCTCCTACGAGCAGTACTTC.